The 25 T cell receptor beta chains in this list originate from one sample, sequenced in a study of TIL therapy for anti-PD-1-resistant metastatic lung cancer. The immunoSEQ assay was v3. Some clones are missing from TCRdb's copy, which holds only in-frame ones; the method was immunoSEQ multiplex PCR. The table lists about 48,000 clones, less than 75% of them singletons. Indicated time point: pre-treatment sample, taken before nivolumab and TIL therapy. The tumor samples were excised metastases, mostly pleural nodules or supraclavicular lymph nodes. Sequenced material: tumor tissue, taken at baseline. These receptors were taken from a person aged 25-85 years with non-small cell lung cancer.

The rearrangement joins TRBV29-1 to TRBJ2-7; D may be TRBD2 (7 bases). The germline CDR1 and CDR2 sequences are SQVTM and ANQGSEA. Trimming shortened V by 5 bases and J by 2 bases, and 13 bases separated the two germline ends. The length of the CDR3 is 13 residues. The CDR3 loop reads CSVCSGDTYEQYF. CDR3 DNA: TGCAGCGTTTGCAGCGGGGACACCTACGAGCAGTACTTC.

This clone appeared a few times. The gene calls are TRBV5-1 and TRBJ1-2; D is ambiguous. In germline, CDR1 is SGHRS, CDR2 YFSETQ. This CDR3 spans 13 amino acids. V dropped 1 base and J dropped 4 bases, with 8 bases sitting between them. Here the CDR3 reads CASSLQLGYGYTF. As DNA, the CDR3 is TGCGCCAGCAGCTTGCAGCTTGGCTATGGCTACACCTTC.

DNA of the CDR3: TGTGCCCATCAGGGGAGGTTACGCTACAATGAGCAGTTCTTC. This gives the protein CAHQGRLRYNEQFF. The chain has TRBV30 and TRBJ2-1; D may match TRBD1 or TRBD2 (6 bases each). The CDR3 totals 14 residues. V lost 8 bases, J lost 3 bases, and 17 bases lay in between. The germline CDR1 and CDR2 sequences are GTSNPN and SVGIG (reference sequence).

V usage is TRBV7-2 and J usage is TRBJ2-3; TRBD1 matches 8 bases. There are 16 residues in the CDR3. The V segment lost 1 base and the J segment 2 bases; nucleotides outside the gene matches: 5. CDR1 is SGHTA and CDR2 is FQGNSA in the germline V gene. The CDR3 bases are TGTGCCAGCAGCTTAGGACAGGGGTTCACCACAGATACGCAGTATTTT. It codes for CASSLGQGFTTDTQYF.

J is TRBJ2-5 and V is TRBV13; 9 nucleotides line up with TRBD1. CDR3 size: 17 residues. V lost 6 bases and J lost 3; bases outside the gene matches: 14. CDR1 is PRHDT and CDR2 is FYEKMQ in the germline V gene (reference sequence). The CDR3 nucleotides read TGTGCCAGCAGTCCTGACCGCATGGACAGGGGCAAAGAGACCCAGTACTTC. It yields the protein CASSPDRMDRGKETQYF. The whole variable domain, filled in from reference TRBV13 and TRBJ2-5, reads AAGVIQSPRHLIKEKRETATLKCYPIPRHDTVYWYQQGPGQDPQFLISFYEKMQSDKGSIPDRFSAQQFSDYHSELNMSSLELGDSALYFCASSPDRMDRGKETQYFGPGTRLLVL.

This sequence joins TRBV7-2 and TRBJ1-5, with TRBD1 matching 9 bases. The CDR3 sequence is 15 residues long. Looked up from germline, CDR1 is SGHTA and CDR2 is FQGNSA. The V gene end was trimmed by 5 bases and the J gene end by 7 bases; junction bases not matched to a gene: 9. CDR3 protein: CASSLGQGIGQPQHF. CDR3 in DNA: TGTGCCAGCAGCCTAGGACAGGGGATAGGACAGCCCCAGCATTTT.

In DNA form, the CDR3 reads TGTGCCACCCCCTGGGGGCAGGGAACCGCCCGAAGCTATGGCTACACCTTC. Its translation: CATPWGQGTARSYGYTF. This chain links TRBV5-8 with TRBJ1-2; TRBD1 might be the D (6 bases). The CDR3 is 17 residues long. The germline CDR1 and CDR2 sequences are SGHTS and YDEGEE. V lost 9 bases, J lost 4 bases, and 28 bases lay in between.

The chain uses TRBV7-8 and TRBJ1-4; perhaps TRBD1 as D (6 bases). This CDR3 is 14 amino acids long. Trimming left V 5 bases short and J 7 bases short, with 14 bases between. The germline V gene has CDR1 SGHVS and CDR2 FQNEAQ. CDR3 sequence: CASSPGGEGEKLFF. CDR3 nucleotide sequence: TGTGCCAGCAGCCCCGGGGGCGAGGGTGAAAAACTGTTTTTT.

The CDR3 DNA reads TGTGCCAGCAGCGCCACGCGGGCAAATCAGCCCCAGCATTTT. It specifies CASSATRANQPQHF. This chain joins TRBV7-8 and TRBJ1-5, with no clear D. The CDR3 runs 14 residues. The germline gives CDR1 SGHVS, CDR2 FQNEAQ. Deletions cut 5 bases from V and 4 bases from J, with 12 bases between.

This chain joins TRBV4-3 and TRBJ2-3; D gene uncertain. The V gene lost 3 bases and the J gene lost 2 bases, with 12 bases spanning the gap. The CDR3 is 15 amino acids. Germline CDR1 and CDR2: LGHNA and YSLEER. CDR3 nucleotides: TGCGCCAGCAGCCAGGGTGCCGAAGTCACAGATACGCAGTATTTT. This gives the protein CASSQGAEVTDTQYF.

V and J are TRBV5-1 and TRBJ2-1; D unclear. Germline V lookup: CDR1 SGHRS, CDR2 YFSETQ. The CDR3 covers 14 residues. Trimming removed 4 bases from V and 0 bases from J, with 8 bases in between. The CDR3 DNA is TGCGCCAGCAGCCCAACTGGCTCCTACAATGAGCAGTTCTTC. This sequence encodes CASSPTGSYNEQFF.

In this sample, this clone turned up once. The chain recombines TRBV10-3 with TRBJ2-5, with TRBD2 matching 8 bases. Losses at the gene ends were 5 bases for V and 2 bases for J; bases not matched to a gene: 7. Looked up from germline, CDR1 is ENHRY and CDR2 is SYGVKD. The CDR3 has 15 amino acids. The CDR3 region is CAISSSGSEQETQYF. The CDR3 DNA follows: TGTGCCATCAGTTCAAGCGGGAGCGAACAAGAGACCCAGTACTTC.

The V and J genes are TRBV19 and TRBJ1-6; TRBD1 aligns across 8 bases. The germline CDR1 and CDR2 sequences are LNHDA and SQIVND (reference sequence). After removal of 7 bases from V and 6 bases from J, the junction contained 5 bases not matched to a gene. CDR3 length: 14 residues. DNA of the CDR3: TGTGCCAGTACCCTGACAGGGGTTAATTCACCCCTCCACTTT. This codes for CASTLTGVNSPLHF.

This clone was seen only a few times. Additional DNA sequences in this sample encode the identical CDR3. The V and J genes are TRBV5-1 and TRBJ1-5, with a tentative D call TRBD1 (6 bases). Per germline, CDR1 SGHRS and CDR2 YFSETQ. CDR3 length equals 14 residues. V dropped 0 bases and J dropped 4 bases, with 8 bases sitting between them. The CDR3 here is CASSLGDRNQPQHF. CDR3 coding DNA: TGCGCCAGCAGCTTGGGAGACAGGAATCAGCCCCAGCATTTT.

The chain employs TRBV5-1 and TRBJ2-7; no clear D gene. This CDR3 spans 15 amino acids. CDR1 SGHRS and CDR2 YFSETQ come from the germline V gene. Trimming removed 4 bases at V and 1 base at J, with 15 bases between. CDR3 protein: CASSPRTFASYEQYF. DNA for the CDR3: TGCGCCAGCAGCCCACGAACATTTGCTTCCTACGAGCAGTACTTC.

In this sample, this clone turned up once. This chain links TRBV19 with TRBJ2-5; D is perhaps TRBD1 (5 bases). From germline, CDR1 is LNHDA and CDR2 SQIVND (reference sequence). The CDR3 covers 11 residues. The V end was cut by 6 bases, the J end by 5 bases, with 7 bases between. The CDR3 is CASRGQETQYF. The CDR3 DNA follows: TGTGCCAGTAGGGGGCAGGAGACCCAGTACTTC. Together with reference TRBV19 and TRBJ2-5, the CDR3 gives the full variable domain: DGGITQSPKYLFRKEGQNVTLSCEQNLNHDAMYWYRQDPGQGLRLIYYSQIVNDFQKGDIAEGYSVSREKKESFPLTVTSAQKNPTAFYLCASRGQETQYFGPGTRLLVL.

The gene calls are TRBV29-1 and TRBJ1-1; 7 positions agree with TRBD1. The germline CDR1 and CDR2 sequences are SQVTM and ANQGSEA. The V and J ends lost 6 bases and 0 bases, in that order; junction bases with no gene match: 10. This CDR3 has 15 residues. CDR3: CSVSRTGVLNTEAFF. CDR3 DNA: TGCAGCGTCAGCCGAACAGGGGTCCTGAACACTGAAGCTTTCTTT.

The V gene is TRBV5-4, the J gene TRBJ1-5; D remains ambiguous. Germline CDR1 is SGHNT and CDR2 is YYREEE (reference sequence). The CDR3 sequence is 13 residues long. Trimming removed 4 bases from V and 3 bases from J, with 8 bases in between. The CDR3 DNA reads as TGTGCCAGCAGCACAGATTCCAATCAGCCCCAGCATTTT. Its translation is CASSTDSNQPQHF.

The chain uses TRBV7-8 and TRBJ2-2; tentative D call: TRBD1 (5 bases). This CDR3 region has 14 residues. Germline V gene sequence: CDR1 SGHVS, CDR2 FQNEAQ. Trimming took 2 bases from V and 6 from J, leaving 10 bases between them. This CDR3 reads CASSLSQGAGELFF. In DNA form, the CDR3 reads TGTGCCAGCAGCTTATCTCAGGGCGCCGGGGAGCTGTTTTTT.

V gene TRBV6-5 combines with J gene TRBJ1-3, with D unclear. Germline CDR1 MNHEY, CDR2 SVGAGI. V was cut by 7 bases and J by 4 bases, with 11 bases left in between. This CDR3 spans 13 amino acids. The CDR3 is CASTSVSGNTIYF. CDR3 DNA: TGTGCCAGCACCTCGGTGTCAGGAAACACCATATATTTT.

This clone was detected only a few times. The chain joins TRBV6-5 to TRBJ1-4; tentatively, D is TRBD1 (6 bases). Germline CDR1 MNHEY, CDR2 SVGAGI. Trimming removed 6 bases from V and 8 bases from J, with 16 bases in between. The CDR3 runs to 14 residues. The CDR3 protein is CASRPGTRGEKLFF. Here the CDR3 DNA reads TGTGCCAGCAGACCAGGGACACGCGGGGAAAAACTGTTTTTT.

The rearrangement joins TRBV19 to TRBJ2-7; no reliable D call. V was shortened by 4 bases and J by 0 bases, with 7 bases between the two germline ends. The CDR3 is made up of 13 amino acids. From germline, CDR1 is LNHDA and CDR2 SQIVND (reference sequence). Here the CDR3 DNA reads TGTGCCAGTAGTACTCCTTCCTCCTACGAGCAGTACTTC. Its protein is CASSTPSSYEQYF.

The chain has TRBV27 and TRBJ1-3; 7 bases are a match to TRBD1. CDR1 MNHEY and CDR2 SMNVEV come from the germline V gene (reference sequence). The CDR3 spans 18 residues. Trimming cost V 2 bases and J 0 bases; bases outside gene matches: 10. CDR3 in DNA: TGTGCCAGCAGTTTACTATCCCCAGGGGGAGGCTCTGGAAACACCATATATTTT. This translates into CASSLLSPGGGSGNTIYF.

The chain's CDR3 is CASSYSAGNYEQYF. The CDR3 region has the DNA TGTGCCAGCAGTTACTCGGCCGGGAACTACGAGCAGTACTTC. V is TRBV6-6 and J is TRBJ2-7, with a weak D call TRBD2 (5 bases). V was cut by 0 bases and J by 3 bases, with 9 bases left in between. Germline V CDR1 and CDR2: MNHNY, SVGAGI (reference sequence). The CDR3 extends over 14 amino acids.

The V gene is TRBV18, the J gene TRBJ2-6; 8 nucleotides match TRBD1. The CDR3 is 19 residues long. In germline, CDR1 is KGHSH, CDR2 LQKENI. The trim removed 3 bases at V and 6 bases at J, leaving 16 bases unmatched. The CDR3, as DNA: TGTGCCAGCTCACCCGTTTTTGGACAGGGTTCCTCGTTGGCCAACGTCCTGACTTTC. Translating gives CASSPVFGQGSSLANVLTF.